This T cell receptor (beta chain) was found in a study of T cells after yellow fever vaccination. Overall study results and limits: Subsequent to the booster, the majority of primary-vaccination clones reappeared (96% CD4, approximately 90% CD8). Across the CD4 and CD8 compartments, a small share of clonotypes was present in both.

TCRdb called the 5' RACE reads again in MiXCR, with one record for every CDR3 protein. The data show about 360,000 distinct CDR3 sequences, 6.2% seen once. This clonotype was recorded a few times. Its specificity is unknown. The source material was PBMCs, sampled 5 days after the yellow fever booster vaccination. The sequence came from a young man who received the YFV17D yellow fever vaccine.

The CDR3 here is CSARAPGTLEPTDTQYF. CDR3 DNA: TGCAGTGCTAGGGCCCCCGGGACCTTAGAGCCCACAGATACGCAGTATTTT. The rearrangement uses TRBV20-1 and TRBJ2-3; D assignment may be TRBD1 or TRBD2 (5 bases each). V was trimmed by 3 bases and J by 2 bases, leaving 21 bases between them. Germline V gives CDR1 DFQATT, CDR2 SNEGSKA (reference sequence). The CDR3 loop spans 17 amino acids.